This record covers a single T cell receptor (beta chain). The antigen is undetermined. This CDR3 contains 16 residues. Repertoires were sampled repeatedly during chemoradiotherapy. The data derive from a study of chemoradiotherapy in HPV16-positive cancers. Produced via immunoSEQ multiplex PCR; TCRdb's table is partial and in-frame only. The sample shows about 15,000 clones, roughly 90% of them seen only once. The study's findings and limits: HPV-responsive T-cell expansion during chemoradiotherapy was linked to improved recurrence-free survival in HPV16-positive patients. Functional assays defining HPV-specific T cells used only a couple of HPV16-positive patients. Candidate HPV-specific clones and E7-related TCR motifs grew in tumor during treatment.

This TCR came from a human donor with HPV-associated anogenital cancer. Here the sequenced sample was tumor tissue, taken from a patient who underwent chemoradiotherapy. This chain uses TRBV8-2 with TRBJ2-6; TRBD2 is the table's D call, not checked against the DNA. TRBV8-2 is a known pseudogene. The CDR3 DNA sequence: TGTGGCAAATATACTATAACACAAAGTCGGGCCAACGTCCTGACTTTC. Amino acid sequence: CGKYTITQSRANVLTF.